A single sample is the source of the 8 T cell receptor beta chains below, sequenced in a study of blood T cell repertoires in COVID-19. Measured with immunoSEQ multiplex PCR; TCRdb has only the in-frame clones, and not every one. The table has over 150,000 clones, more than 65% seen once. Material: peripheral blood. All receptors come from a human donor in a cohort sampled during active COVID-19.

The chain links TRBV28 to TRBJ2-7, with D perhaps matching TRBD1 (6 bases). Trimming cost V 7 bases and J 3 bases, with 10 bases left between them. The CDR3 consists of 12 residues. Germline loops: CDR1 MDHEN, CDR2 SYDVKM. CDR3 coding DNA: TGTGCCAGCAATATCAGGGGCTACGAGCAGTACTTC. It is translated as CASNIRGYEQYF.

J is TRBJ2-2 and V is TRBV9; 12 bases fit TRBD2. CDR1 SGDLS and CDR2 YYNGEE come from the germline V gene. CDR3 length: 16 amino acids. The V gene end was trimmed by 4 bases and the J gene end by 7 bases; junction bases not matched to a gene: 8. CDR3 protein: CASSPRGLAGYGELFF. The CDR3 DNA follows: TGTGCCAGCAGCCCAAGGGGACTAGCGGGTTACGGGGAGCTGTTTTTT.

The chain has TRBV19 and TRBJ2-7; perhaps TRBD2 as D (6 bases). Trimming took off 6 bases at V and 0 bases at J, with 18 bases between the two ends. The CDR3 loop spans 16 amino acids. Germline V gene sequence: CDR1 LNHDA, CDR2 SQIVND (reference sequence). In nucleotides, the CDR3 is TGTGCCAGTAGCCGCGGGATGGCCTTCCCCTCCTACGAGCAGTACTTC. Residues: CASSRGMAFPSYEQYF.

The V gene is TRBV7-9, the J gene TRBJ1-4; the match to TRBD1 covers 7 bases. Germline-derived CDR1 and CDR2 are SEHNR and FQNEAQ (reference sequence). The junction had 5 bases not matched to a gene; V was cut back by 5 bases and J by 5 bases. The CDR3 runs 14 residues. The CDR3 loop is CASSRRQGNEKLFF. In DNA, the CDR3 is TGTGCCAGCAGCCGGCGACAGGGAAATGAAAAACTGTTTTTT.

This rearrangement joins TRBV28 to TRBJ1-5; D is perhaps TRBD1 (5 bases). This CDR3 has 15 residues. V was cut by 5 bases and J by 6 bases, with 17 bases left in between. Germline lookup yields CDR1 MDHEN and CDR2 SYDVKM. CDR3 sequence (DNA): TGTGCCAGCAGTCGCGGGGGTAGGGTAAGTCAGCCCCAGCATTTT. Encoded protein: CASSRGGRVSQPQHF.

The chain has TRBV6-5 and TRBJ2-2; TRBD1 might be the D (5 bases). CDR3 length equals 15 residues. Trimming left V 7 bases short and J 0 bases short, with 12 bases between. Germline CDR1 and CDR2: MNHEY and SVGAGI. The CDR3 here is CASNARETNTGELFF. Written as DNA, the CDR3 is TGTGCCAGCAACGCCAGGGAAACGAACACCGGGGAGCTGTTTTTT.

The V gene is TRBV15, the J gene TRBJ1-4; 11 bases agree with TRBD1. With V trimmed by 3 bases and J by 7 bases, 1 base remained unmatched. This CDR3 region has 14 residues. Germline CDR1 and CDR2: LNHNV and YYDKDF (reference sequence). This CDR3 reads CATSRDRGPEKLFF. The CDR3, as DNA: TGTGCCACCAGCAGGGACAGGGGGCCTGAAAAACTGTTTTTT.

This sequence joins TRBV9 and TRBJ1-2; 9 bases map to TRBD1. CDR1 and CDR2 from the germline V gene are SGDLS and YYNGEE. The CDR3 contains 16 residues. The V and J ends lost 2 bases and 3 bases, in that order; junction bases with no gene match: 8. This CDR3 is CASSVGTGILYYGYTF. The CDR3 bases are TGTGCCAGCAGCGTTGGGACAGGGATTCTCTACTATGGCTACACCTTC. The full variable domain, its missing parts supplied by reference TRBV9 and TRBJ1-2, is DSGVTQTPKHLITATGQRVTLRCSPRSGDLSVYWYQQSLDQGLQFLIQYYNGEERAKGNILERFSAQQFPDLHSELNLSSLELGDSALYFCASSVGTGILYYGYTFGSGTRLTVV.